This T cell receptor (beta chain) was captured by sequencing in a study of early T cells in non-severe SARS-CoV-2 infection. This clonotype was picked up a small number of times. The TCR library protocol attached unique molecular identifiers to the individual cDNA molecules. Via MiXCR, TCRdb re-called the 5' RACE reads, giving one row per CDR3 protein. The table lists around 65,000 distinct CDR3 sequences, about 12% of them singletons, with approximately 1.4% in the top ten. This sequence originates from an adult who was a healthcare worker with PCR-confirmed SARS-CoV-2 infection or an uninfected control (not recorded which). The material sequenced was whole blood, taken at baseline.

CDR3 sequence reads: CASSVDRTANYGYTF. The CDR3 region has the DNA TGTGCCAGCAGCGTAGATCGTACAGCCAACTATGGCTACACCTTC. This chain connects TRBV9 to TRBJ1-2; no clear D gene. The germline V gene has CDR1 SGDLS and CDR2 YYNGEE. Deletions cut 0 bases from V and 2 bases from J, with 11 bases between. The CDR3 runs to 15 residues.